Listed here are 2 T cell receptor beta chains from one sample, sequenced in a study of TIL therapy for anti-PD-1-resistant metastatic lung cancer. This was the immunoSEQ v3 assay. Profiled with immunoSEQ multiplex PCR; TCRdb holds only in-frame clones, not every one. The sample includes tens of thousands of clones, 65% to 80% of them seen just once. This sample's time point: pre-treatment sample, taken before nivolumab and TIL therapy. Tumor tissue came from excised metastases, mostly pleural nodules or supraclavicular lymph nodes. The input for sequencing was tumor tissue, taken at baseline. These receptors came from a person aged 25-79 years with non-small cell lung cancer.

The chain has TRBV28 and TRBJ2-7, with no clear D. CDR1 and CDR2 from the germline V gene are MDHEN and SYDVKM. The V end was cut by 2 bases, the J end by 9 bases, with 17 bases between. This CDR3 contains 14 residues. Written as DNA, the CDR3 is TGTGCCAGCAGTTTAAGATACAGAGCCCCAGGGCAGTACTTC. As protein: CASSLRYRAPGQYF.

The chain couples TRBV28 to TRBJ1-2, with D unclear. This CDR3 region has 14 residues. V was clipped by 6 bases and J by 4 bases, with 15 bases between them. Per the germline V gene, CDR1 is MDHEN and CDR2 is SYDVKM. The CDR3 is CASSREGKRYGYTF. CDR3 DNA sequence: TGTGCCAGCAGCAGAGAGGGAAAACGCTATGGCTACACCTTC.